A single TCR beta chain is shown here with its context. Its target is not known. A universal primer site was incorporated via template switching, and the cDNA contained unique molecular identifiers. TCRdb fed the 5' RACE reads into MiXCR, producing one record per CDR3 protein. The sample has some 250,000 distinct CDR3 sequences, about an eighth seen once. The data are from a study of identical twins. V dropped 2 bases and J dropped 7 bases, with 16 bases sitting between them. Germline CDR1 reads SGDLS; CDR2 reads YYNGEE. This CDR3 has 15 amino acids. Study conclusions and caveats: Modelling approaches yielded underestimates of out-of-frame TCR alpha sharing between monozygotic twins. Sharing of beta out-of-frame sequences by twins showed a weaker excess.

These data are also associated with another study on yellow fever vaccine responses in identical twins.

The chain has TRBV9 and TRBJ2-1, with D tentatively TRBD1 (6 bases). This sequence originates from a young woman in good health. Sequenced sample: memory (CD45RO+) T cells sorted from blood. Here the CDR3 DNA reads TGTGCCAGCAGCGTCGATCCACAGGGTTCGAATGAGCAGTTCTTC. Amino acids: CASSVDPQGSNEQFF.